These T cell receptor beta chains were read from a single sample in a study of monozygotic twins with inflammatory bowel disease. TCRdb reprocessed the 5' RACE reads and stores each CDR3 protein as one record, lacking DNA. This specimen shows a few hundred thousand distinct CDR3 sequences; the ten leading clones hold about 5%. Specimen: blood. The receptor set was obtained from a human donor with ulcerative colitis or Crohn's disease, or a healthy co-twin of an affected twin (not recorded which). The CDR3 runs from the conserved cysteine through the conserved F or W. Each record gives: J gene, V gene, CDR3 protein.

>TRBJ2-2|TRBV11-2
CASSLVRGDTGELFF
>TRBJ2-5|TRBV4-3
CASSQNREAGETQYF
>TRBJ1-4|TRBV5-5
CASSFGQGNEKLFF
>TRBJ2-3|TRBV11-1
CASSMGLAGVRRTDTQYF
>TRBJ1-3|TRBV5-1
CASSRGQGVSGNTIYF
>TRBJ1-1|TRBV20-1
CSARLTMDRAYTEAFF
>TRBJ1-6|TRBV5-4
CASSGSPGDGNSPLHF
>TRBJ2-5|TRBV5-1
CASSREAVETQYF
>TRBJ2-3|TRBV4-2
CASSRSLAGGVPDTQYF
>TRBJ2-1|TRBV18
CASSPPTRGEQFF
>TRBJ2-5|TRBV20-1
CSAKRTPLGAETQYF
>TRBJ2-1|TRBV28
CASSRDFHSYNEQFF
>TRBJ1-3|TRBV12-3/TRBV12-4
CASSLRHAGNTIYF
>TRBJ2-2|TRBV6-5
CASNRLGTGELFF
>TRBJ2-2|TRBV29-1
CSVAYTGELFF
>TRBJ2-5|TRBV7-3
CASSPNSVETQYF
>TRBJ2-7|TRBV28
CASSLGRGRREQYF
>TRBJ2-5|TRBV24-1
CATSDLGGPEVGETQYF
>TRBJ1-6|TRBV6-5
CASTPGPQQSLHF
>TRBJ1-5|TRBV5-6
CASSQTGGDQPQHF